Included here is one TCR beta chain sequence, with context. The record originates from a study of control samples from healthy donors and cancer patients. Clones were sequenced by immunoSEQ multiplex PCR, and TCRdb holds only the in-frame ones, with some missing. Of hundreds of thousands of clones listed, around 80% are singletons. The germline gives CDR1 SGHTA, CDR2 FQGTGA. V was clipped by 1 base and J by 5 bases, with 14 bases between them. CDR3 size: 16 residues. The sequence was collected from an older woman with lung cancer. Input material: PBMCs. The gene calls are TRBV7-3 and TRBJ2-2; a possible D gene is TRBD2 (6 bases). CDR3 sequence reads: CASSLRAGRGTGELFF. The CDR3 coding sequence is TGTGCCAGCAGCTTAAGGGCGGGGCGTGGGACCGGGGAGCTGTTTTTT.